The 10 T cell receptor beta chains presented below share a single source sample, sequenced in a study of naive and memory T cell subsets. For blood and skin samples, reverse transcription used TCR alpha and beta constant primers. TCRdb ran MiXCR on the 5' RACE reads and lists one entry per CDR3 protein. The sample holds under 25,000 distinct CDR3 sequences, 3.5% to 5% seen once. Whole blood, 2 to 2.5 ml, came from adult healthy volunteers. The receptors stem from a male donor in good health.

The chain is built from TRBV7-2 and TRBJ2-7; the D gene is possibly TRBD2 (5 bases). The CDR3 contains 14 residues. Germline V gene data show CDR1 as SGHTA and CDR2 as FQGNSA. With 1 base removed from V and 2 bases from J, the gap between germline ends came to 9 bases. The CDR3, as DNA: TGTGCCAGCAGCTTAGGTGGACTGCCCTACGAGCAGTACTTC. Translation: CASSLGGLPYEQYF. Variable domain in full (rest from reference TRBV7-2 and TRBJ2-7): GAGVSQSPSNKVTEKGKDVELRCDPISGHTALYWYRQSLGQGLEFLIYFQGNSAPDKSGLPSDRFSAERTGGSVSTLTIQRTQQEDSAVYLCASSLGGLPYEQYFGPGTRLTVT.

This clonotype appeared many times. The CDR3 DNA reads TGTGCCAGCAGAACGCACGGGACAGGGAACTACGAGCAGTACTTC. It translates to CASRTHGTGNYEQYF. The chain joins TRBV6-2 or TRBV6-3 to TRBJ2-7; 9 bases match TRBD1. Germline assignment: CDR1 MNHEY and CDR2 SVGEGT. Trimming at V came to 6 bases and at J to 3 bases, leaving 9 bases not matched to a gene. This CDR3 contains 15 residues.

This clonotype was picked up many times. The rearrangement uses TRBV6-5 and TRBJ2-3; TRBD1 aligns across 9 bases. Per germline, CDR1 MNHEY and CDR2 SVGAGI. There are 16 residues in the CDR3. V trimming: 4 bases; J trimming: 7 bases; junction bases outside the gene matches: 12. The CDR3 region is CASSSPGQGLRNTQYF. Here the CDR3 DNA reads TGTGCCAGCAGTTCGCCGGGACAGGGATTAAGGAATACGCAGTATTTT.

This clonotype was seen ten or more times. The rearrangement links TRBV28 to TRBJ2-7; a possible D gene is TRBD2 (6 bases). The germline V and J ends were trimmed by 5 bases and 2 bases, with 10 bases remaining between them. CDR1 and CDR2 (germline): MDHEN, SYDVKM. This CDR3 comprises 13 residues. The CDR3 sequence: CASSRDLAYEQYF. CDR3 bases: TGTGCCAGCAGTAGGGACTTAGCCTACGAGCAGTACTTC. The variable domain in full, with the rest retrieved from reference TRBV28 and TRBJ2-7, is DVKVTQSSRYLVKRTGEKVFLECVQDMDHENMFWYRQDPGLGLRLIYFSYDVKMKEKGDIPEGYSVSREKKERFSLILESASTNQTSMYLCASSRDLAYEQYFGPGTRLTVT.

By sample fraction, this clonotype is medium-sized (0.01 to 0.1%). The CDR3 spells CASRGGYEQYF. CDR3 nucleotides: TGTGCCAGCAGAGGGGGCTACGAGCAGTACTTC. The chain links TRBV6-6 to TRBJ2-7, with D tentatively TRBD1 (6 bases). Trimming shortened V by 6 bases and J by 3 bases, and 6 bases separated the two germline ends. There are 11 residues in the CDR3. Germline CDR1 and CDR2: MNHNY and SVGAGI (reference sequence).

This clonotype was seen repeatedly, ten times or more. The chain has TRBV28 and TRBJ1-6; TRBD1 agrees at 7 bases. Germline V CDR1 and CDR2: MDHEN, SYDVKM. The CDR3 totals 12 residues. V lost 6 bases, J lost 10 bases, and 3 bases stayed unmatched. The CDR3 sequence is CASRTGPSPLHF. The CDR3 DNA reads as TGTGCCAGCAGGACAGGGCCCTCACCCCTCCACTTT.

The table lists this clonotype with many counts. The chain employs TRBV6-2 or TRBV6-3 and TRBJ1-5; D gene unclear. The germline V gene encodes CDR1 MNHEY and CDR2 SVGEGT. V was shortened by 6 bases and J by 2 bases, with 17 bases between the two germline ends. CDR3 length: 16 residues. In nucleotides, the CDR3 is TGTGCCAGCAGCCGACTGCTTTTCGGCGGCAATCAGCCCCAGCATTTT. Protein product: CASSRLLFGGNQPQHF.

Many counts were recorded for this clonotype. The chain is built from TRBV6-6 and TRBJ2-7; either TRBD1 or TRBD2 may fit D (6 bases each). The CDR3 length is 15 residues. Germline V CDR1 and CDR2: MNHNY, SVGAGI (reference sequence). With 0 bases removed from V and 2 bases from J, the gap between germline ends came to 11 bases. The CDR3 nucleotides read TGTGCCAGCAGTTACTCGACGGGGGCGACCTACGAGCAGTACTTC. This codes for CASSYSTGATYEQYF.

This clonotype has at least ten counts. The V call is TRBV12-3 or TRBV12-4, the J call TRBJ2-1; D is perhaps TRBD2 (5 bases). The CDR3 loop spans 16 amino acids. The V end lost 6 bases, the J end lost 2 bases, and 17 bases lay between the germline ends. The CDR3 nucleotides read TGTGCCAGCAGCAAGACTGCAACTAGGGCCTACAATGAGCAGTTCTTC. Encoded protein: CASSKTATRAYNEQFF.

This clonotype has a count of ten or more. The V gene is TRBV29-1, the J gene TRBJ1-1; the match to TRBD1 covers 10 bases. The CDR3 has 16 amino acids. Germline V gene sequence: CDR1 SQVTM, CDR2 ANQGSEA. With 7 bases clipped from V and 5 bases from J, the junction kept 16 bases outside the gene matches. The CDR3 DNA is TGCAGCGCTGACAGGGGGCGTGTGGAAGGTCGAACTGAAGCTTTCTTT. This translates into CSADRGRVEGRTEAFF. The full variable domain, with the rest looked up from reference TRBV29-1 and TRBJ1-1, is SAVISQKPSRDICQRGTSLTIQCQVDSQVTMMFWYRQQPGQSLTLIATANQGSEATYESGFVIDKFPISRPNLTFSTLTVSNMSPEDSSIYLCSADRGRVEGRTEAFFGQGTRLTVV.